In this sample, the clone carrying this TCR beta chain turned up a few times. This specimen belongs to a study of CD8 T cells in Susac syndrome. RNA in amounts of roughly 0.5 to 1 ug was reverse transcribed with random hexamers. Across 54 Vbeta and 13 Jbeta, immunoSEQ multiplex PCR amplified TCR beta CDR3. Using its own MiXCR run on the immunoSEQ multiplex PCR reads, TCRdb lists one record per CDR3 protein. The data show some 300,000 distinct CDR3 sequences, 70% to 90% seen once. The CDR3 consists of 13 residues. Germline V gene sequence: CDR1 MNHNS, CDR2 SASEGT. V was clipped by 2 bases and J by 3 bases, with 8 bases between them.

This sequence joins TRBV6-1 and TRBJ2-7; D call uncertain. Sequencing was carried out using CD8+ T cells from PBMCs. The sequence was collected from a human donor with multiple sclerosis. DNA of the CDR3: TGTGCCAGCAGTGAACGGCGGAGCTACGAGCAGTACTTC. Translating it yields CASSERRSYEQYF.